The present TCR beta chain was sequenced within a study of blood T cell repertoires in COVID-19. Study context: From the United States, Italy and Spain came samples of acute and convalescent COVID-19. The cDNA or gDNA used as material had been derived from T cells, B-cell-depleted T cells, or PBMCs.

TCRdb's table, derived via immunoSEQ multiplex PCR, lists solely in-frame clones and lacks some. Of about 120,000 clones listed, around 90% were seen once; the top ten hold 3.5% to 4.5%. Seattle participants joined during active infection and were tracked over time. V lost 2 bases and J 0 bases, leaving 15 bases between the germline ends. Per the germline V gene, CDR1 is SGHRS and CDR2 is YFSETQ. This CDR3 has 17 residues. Sequencing input: peripheral blood. V and J are TRBV5-1 and TRBJ2-1; D perhaps matches TRBD2 (5 bases). The source of this sequence is a woman in her fifties or sixties with COVID-19, enrolled during active disease. The CDR3 DNA follows: TGCGCCAGCAGCTTCCCCAGCTATGGGAGCTCCTACAATGAGCAGTTCTTC. This gives the protein CASSFPSYGSSYNEQFF.